The 21 T cell receptor beta chains below all came from one sample that was sequenced in a study of breast tumors, draining lymph nodes, adjacent tissues. Axillary draining lymph nodes of breast cancer patients supplied the node samples. TCRdb recomputed calls from the multiplex PCR reads with MiXCR, one row per CDR3 protein. The sample records 270,000 or so distinct CDR3 sequences, over 25% being singletons. The sequenced sample consisted of axillary lymph node tissue. Source of these receptors: a female donor with breast cancer. Some clones in this sample may be carry-over from other donors' samples.

This clonotype was detected ten times or more. The V call is TRBV7-2, the J call TRBJ1-2; no firm D call. V lost 1 base to trimming and J lost 4 bases, with 10 bases between them. Germline CDR1 reads SGHTA; CDR2 reads FQGNSA. The CDR3 totals 14 residues. The DNA for the CDR3 is TGTGCCAGCAGCTTAGGTTCGGCTGGCTATGGCTACACCTTC. This sequence encodes CASSLGSAGYGYTF.

This clonotype has just a few counts. The chain combines TRBV6-5 with TRBJ2-7, with TRBD1 matching 9 bases. Unmatched junction bases numbered 17, after V lost 5 bases and J lost 6 bases. CDR3 size: 17 residues. Germline loops: CDR1 MNHEY, CDR2 SVGAGI. The CDR3 region is CASSHGGGTGLGTEQYF. CDR3 sequence (DNA): TGTGCCAGCAGTCACGGGGGCGGGACAGGGTTAGGCACCGAGCAGTACTTC.

This clonotype was picked up a small number of times. This sequence joins TRBV28 and TRBJ1-4, with 8 bases matching TRBD1. The CDR3 length is 15 residues. Unmatched junction bases numbered 6, after V lost 5 bases and J lost 4 bases. The germline CDR1 and CDR2 sequences are MDHEN and SYDVKM. DNA of the CDR3: TGTGCCAGCAGTCGGACAGGGAGTTTTAATGAAAAACTGTTTTTT. Protein product: CASSRTGSFNEKLFF.

This clonotype was detected ten times or more. V gene TRBV12-3 or TRBV12-4 combines with J gene TRBJ2-7; 8 nucleotides agree with TRBD1. Trimming took 5 bases from V and 0 from J; bases not matched to a gene: 9. The CDR3 is made up of 16 amino acids. The CDR3 bases are TGTGCCAGCAGTCTCTCGGACAGGGCGAGCTCCTACGAGCAGTACTTC. Protein product: CASSLSDRASSYEQYF.

This clonotype appeared many times. The V and J genes are TRBV6-5 and TRBJ2-3, with 10 bases aligning to TRBD1. After removal of 5 bases from V and 10 bases from J, the junction contained 3 bases not matched to a gene. Germline CDR1 and CDR2: MNHEY and SVGAGI. CDR3 length: 12 residues. Here the CDR3 DNA reads TGTGCCAGCAGTGAGGACAGGGGGGCGCAGTATTTT. Translated: CASSEDRGAQYF.

Concerning this clonotype itself: This may come from a read error, since a much larger clone is one base off. The genes are TRBV5-4 and TRBJ2-3; possibly TRBD1 for D (6 bases). This CDR3 has 14 residues. V was clipped by 4 bases and J by 4 bases, with 13 bases between them. Germline loops: CDR1 SGHNT, CDR2 YYREEE (reference sequence). This CDR3 is CASSQVGAPDTQYF. The CDR3 nucleotides read TGTGCCAGCAGCCAGGTGGGGGCCCCAGATACGCAGTATTTT.

CDR3 bases: TGTGCCAGCAGGGCCGGGACTAGCCGCGGGGAGCAGTACTTC. Its protein is CASRAGTSRGEQYF. This chain connects TRBV7-9 to TRBJ2-7; 9 positions agree with TRBD2. Germline values: CDR1 SEHNR, CDR2 FQNEAQ (reference sequence). V was pared by 6 bases and J by 7 bases, with 10 bases of the junction left unmatched. The CDR3 is 14 amino acids.

As for this clonotype: This sequence may be a read error, since a much larger clone differs from it by one base. This chain joins TRBV12-3 or TRBV12-4 and TRBJ2-1; 13 bases are shared with TRBD2. The CDR3 runs to 18 residues. Written as DNA, the CDR3 is TGTGCCGGCAGTTTTGGACTAGCGGGAGTTACTTCCTACAATGAGCAGTTCTTC. It is translated as CAGSFGLAGVTSYNEQFF.

About this clonotype itself: This may stem from a read error, because a much larger clone lies one nucleotide away. The V gene is TRBV11-2, the J gene TRBJ2-3; D is ambiguous. The J call may be incorrect, as the DNA end agrees better with TRBJ1-5. CDR3 size: 20 residues. The germline gives CDR1 SGHAT, CDR2 FQNNGV. This CDR3 reads CASSIGLAGGTSFSTDTQHF. The DNA for the CDR3 is TGTGCCAGCAGCATTGGACTAGCGGGAGGAACCTCCTTTTCCACAGATACGCAGCATTTT.

The chain carries TRBV5-6 and TRBJ2-2; D call uncertain. V lost 4 bases and J 4 bases, leaving 11 bases between the germline ends. This CDR3 has 14 amino acids. The germline V gene has CDR1 SGHDT and CDR2 YYEEEE. The CDR3 reads CASSLLETTGELFF. The CDR3, as DNA: TGTGCCAGCAGCCTACTGGAGACCACCGGGGAGCTGTTTTTT.

This clonotype occurred many times. This chain links TRBV3-1 with TRBJ2-5, with 7 bases matching TRBD1. Germline V gives CDR1 LGHDT, CDR2 YNNKEL (reference sequence). This CDR3 spans 13 amino acids. The J segment lost 9 bases and the V segment lost 1 base, leaving 5 bases of the junction unmatched. For the CDR3, the DNA is TGTGCCAGCAGCCAAGGATCGACAGGGCCCCAGTACTTC. Protein: CASSQGSTGPQYF.

The chain carries TRBV27 and TRBJ2-3; 12 bases are a match to TRBD2. CDR3 length: 18 amino acids. The germline V gene has CDR1 MNHEY and CDR2 SMNVEV (reference sequence). J gave up 8 bases and V 5 bases, and 17 bases lay outside the gene matches. CDR3 sequence (DNA): TGTGCCAGCAGTGGGCTAGCGGGAGGGCCATGGGGCCGTGGTACGCAGTATTTT. Amino acids: CASSGLAGGPWGRGTQYF.

This clonotype was seen only a few times. The gene calls are TRBV11-2 and TRBJ2-1; 7 bases fit TRBD1. This CDR3 region has 16 residues. Trimming cost V 1 base and J 6 bases; bases outside gene matches: 9. Germline lookup yields CDR1 SGHAT and CDR2 FQNNGV. In nucleotides, the CDR3 is TGTGCCAGCAGCTTAGTTGGACAGGCGTTTGGCAATGAGCAGTTCTTC. It encodes CASSLVGQAFGNEQFF.

In this sample, this clonotype turned up many times. The chain recombines TRBV7-9 with TRBJ2-2; D is unresolved. Germline-derived CDR1 and CDR2 are SEHNR and FQNEAQ (reference sequence). The V end was cut by 1 base, the J end by 7 bases, with 13 bases between. CDR3 size: 15 residues. In DNA, the CDR3 is TGTGCCAGCAGCTTAGTTGGGATCAGTGTCGGGGAGCTGTTTTTT. It specifies CASSLVGISVGELFF. The complete variable domain, with remaining parts taken from reference TRBV7-9 and TRBJ2-2, reads DTGVSQNPRHKITKRGQNVTFRCDPISEHNRLYWYRQTLGQGPEFLTYFQNEAQLEKSRLLSDRFSAERPKGSFSTLEIQRTEQGDSAMYLCASSLVGISVGELFFGEGSRLTVL.

In this sample, this clonotype turned up many times. The chain has TRBV5-1 and TRBJ2-1; 13 bases agree with TRBD2. Germline V lookup: CDR1 SGHRS, CDR2 YFSETQ. The CDR3 sequence is 21 residues long. V lost 0 bases and J lost 0; bases outside the gene matches: 12. CDR3 DNA sequence: TGCGCCAGCAGCTTGGAGACATGGGGACTAGCGGGGAAGAGCTCCTACAATGAGCAGTTCTTC. Translated: CASSLETWGLAGKSSYNEQFF.

Concerning this clonotype: A read error may explain this, as a much larger clone is one base away. The chain links TRBV7-3 to TRBJ2-1; D unclear. Germline V gives CDR1 SGHTA, CDR2 FQGTGA. Trimming stripped 4 bases from V and 0 bases from J, with 10 bases between. The CDR3 loop spans 15 amino acids. CDR3 DNA sequence: TGTGCCAGCAGCTCAACCTCAATCTCCTACAATGAGCAGTTCTTC. This sequence encodes CASSSTSISYNEQFF.

As concerns this clonotype: One end of the junction does not line up with germline, which may come from a read error. The chain couples TRBV19 to TRBJ1-5; possible D gene TRBD1, 6 bases. CDR3 length: 15 amino acids. The V gene's germline CDR1 is LNHDA and CDR2 SQIVND (reference sequence). Here the CDR3 reads CTSTAAGAGRQPQHF. In DNA, the CDR3 is TGTACCAGTACTGCGGCGGGGGCGGGTCGACAGCCCCAGCATTTT. The variable domain in full, with the rest retrieved from reference TRBV19 and TRBJ1-5, is DGGITQSPKYLFRKEGQNVTLSCEQNLNHDAMYWYRQDPGQGLRLIYYSQIVNDFQKGDIAEGYSVSREKKESFPLTVTSAQKNPTAFYLCTSTAAGAGRQPQHFGDGTRLSIL.

This clonotype was counted at least ten times. The chain recombines TRBV20-1 with TRBJ2-1, with 8 nucleotides matching TRBD1. This CDR3 is 14 amino acids long. Germline loops: CDR1 DFQATT, CDR2 SNEGSKA (reference sequence). Losses at the gene ends were 3 bases for V and 4 bases for J; bases not matched to a gene: 5. CDR3 nucleotide sequence: TGCAGTGCTAGTACACAGGGGGGATACAATGAGCAGTTCTTC. This gives the protein CSASTQGGYNEQFF.

This clonotype has a handful of counts. A junction end diverges from the germline sequence, so it may reflect a read error. The chain couples TRBV6-5 to TRBJ2-7; TRBD1 agrees at 7 bases. This CDR3 has 14 residues. CDR1 MNHEY and CDR2 SVGAGI come from the germline V gene. The DNA of the CDR3 is TGTGCCAGCAGTCACTCGGGACAGACTCACGAGCAGTACTTC. This translates into CASSHSGQTHEQYF.

The J gene is TRBJ2-1, the V gene TRBV7-8; 8 positions agree with TRBD2. Germline assignment: CDR1 SGHVS and CDR2 FQNEAQ. Trimming at V came to 5 bases and at J to 9 bases, leaving 9 bases not matched to a gene. The CDR3 runs to 14 residues. The CDR3 protein is CASSLSGSFGEQFF. CDR3 bases: TGTGCCAGCAGCCTAAGCGGGAGTTTCGGTGAGCAGTTCTTC.

This clonotype has a count of ten or more. This chain links TRBV7-9 with TRBJ2-5, with D unclear. Germline V gene lookup returns CDR1 SEHNR and CDR2 FQNEAQ (reference sequence). V shed 2 bases and J shed 5 bases, with 9 bases lying between them. The CDR3 extends over 13 amino acids. The CDR3 nucleotides are TGTGCCAGCAGCTTAAAGGGCGGTGAGACCCAGTACTTC. Protein sequence: CASSLKGGETQYF.